The entry below describes one TCR beta chain. Its specificity is not known. These data originate in a study of OX40 agonist ivuxolimab in advanced cancers. Study summary: Intravenous ivuxolimab at 0.01 to 10 mg/kg was given to patients every 2 weeks.

CDR3 size: 16 residues. The J segment lost 6 bases and the V segment lost 1 base, leaving 8 bases of the junction unmatched. Germline V CDR1 and CDR2: LNHDA, SQIVND (reference sequence). Using immunoSEQ multiplex PCR, the repertoire was profiled, and TCRdb retains in-frame clones only, with some absent. The repertoire holds tens of thousands of clones, with over 75% as singletons. Study outcomes and limitations: Both CD4+ and CD8+ T cell populations in blood had undergone clonal expansion by week 6 at 0.1 to 3.0 mg/kg. CD4+ T cells averaged fewer expanded clones than CD8+ T cells.

J is TRBJ1-5 and V is TRBV19, with 8 bases that match TRBD1. The specimen was CD4+ or CD8+ T cells sorted from blood, collected in a trial of the OX40 agonist ivuxolimab. The TCR was taken from an adult with an advanced solid tumor such as melanoma, head and neck, liver or kidney cancer. The CDR3 reads CASSIGPQGGGQPQHF. The CDR3, as DNA: TGTGCCAGTAGTATAGGCCCACAGGGGGGCGGTCAGCCCCAGCATTTT.